The next 17 T cell receptor beta chains were all read from a single sample in a study of T cell responses to AZD1222 COVID-19 vaccine. Sequencing used immunoSEQ multiplex PCR; TCRdb keeps in-frame clones, though not all of them. The sample has about 110,000 clones; approximately 86% are singletons. Specimen: peripheral blood, collected on day 0 of AZD1222 vaccination. The receptors shown here come from an adult in good health.

The chain is built from TRBV5-1 and TRBJ2-5; D remains ambiguous. This CDR3 comprises 13 residues. CDR1 is SGHRS, CDR2 YFSETQ, per germline. The V end was cut by 3 bases, the J end by 5 bases, with 11 bases between. This CDR3 reads CASSSIGLETQYF. CDR3 sequence (DNA): TGCGCCAGCAGCTCAATAGGGTTGGAGACCCAGTACTTC. Full variable domain (outside the CDR3, taken from reference TRBV5-1 and TRBJ2-5): KAGVTQTPRYLIKTRGQQVTLSCSPISGHRSVSWYQQTPGQGLQFLFEYFSETQRNKGNFPGRFSGRQFSNSRSEMNVSTLELGDSALYLCASSSIGLETQYFGPGTRLLVL.

This sequence joins TRBV19 and TRBJ1-3; no clear D. Germline CDR1 is LNHDA and CDR2 is SQIVND (reference sequence). This CDR3 is built from 17 residues. V was shortened by 8 bases and J by 0 bases, with 20 bases between the two germline ends. The CDR3, as DNA: TGTGCCAGTTCCCTTGTTGGGGTAGCTAACTCTGGAAACACCATATATTTT. Protein: CASSLVGVANSGNTIYF.

This clone was seen a handful of times. The chain is built from TRBV7-2 and TRBJ1-5, with D possibly matching TRBD1 (6 bases). Germline CDR1 is SGHTA and CDR2 is FQGNSA. Trimming removed 3 bases at V and 2 bases at J, with 8 bases between. The CDR3 extends over 14 amino acids. The CDR3 sequence is CASSFSGGNQPQHF. The CDR3, as DNA: TGTGCCAGCAGCTTTTCAGGGGGCAATCAGCCCCAGCATTTT.

The V gene is TRBV12-5, the J gene TRBJ2-7, with 7 bases identical to TRBD1. V trimming: 9 bases; J trimming: 3 bases; junction bases outside the gene matches: 14. The CDR3 totals 15 residues. Germline values: CDR1 LGHNT, CDR2 FRNRAP. The CDR3 DNA sequence: TGTGCTAGCACCGGGCCCAGACAGGGTTTCTACGAGCAGTACTTC. It yields the protein CASTGPRQGFYEQYF.

The rearrangement links TRBV28 to TRBJ1-4; no definite D call. The V end lost 6 bases, the J end lost 0 bases, and 11 bases lay between the germline ends. Per germline, CDR1 MDHEN and CDR2 SYDVKM. The CDR3 runs 15 residues. The CDR3 DNA follows: TGTGCCAGCAGGGCACCTCAAGCAACTAATGAAAAACTGTTTTTT. It yields the protein CASRAPQATNEKLFF. The full variable domain, its missing parts supplied by reference TRBV28 and TRBJ1-4, is DVKVTQSSRYLVKRTGEKVFLECVQDMDHENMFWYRQDPGLGLRLIYFSYDVKMKEKGDIPEGYSVSREKKERFSLILESASTNQTSMYLCASRAPQATNEKLFFGSGTQLSVL.

This clone was counted between two and nine times. The rearrangement links TRBV10-3 to TRBJ1-3; TRBD1 aligns across 7 bases. The germline gives CDR1 ENHRY, CDR2 SYGVKD. Trimming removed 5 bases from V and 0 bases from J; junction bases left unmatched: 16. This CDR3 is built from 19 residues. CDR3 sequence (DNA): TGTGCCATCAGTCCGATGACAGGACAGGCCGTCTACTCTGGAAACACCATATATTTT. It encodes CAISPMTGQAVYSGNTIYF.

The V and J genes are TRBV28 and TRBJ2-2; 7 nucleotides agree with TRBD2. The ends lost 7 bases at V and 5 bases at J; junction bases unmatched: 10. CDR1 is MDHEN and CDR2 is SYDVKM in the germline V gene. This CDR3 contains 15 residues. The CDR3 sequence is CASTLGGLRTGELFF. Here the CDR3 DNA reads TGTGCCAGCACACTTGGGGGACTACGGACCGGGGAGCTGTTTTTT.

The chain is built from TRBV5-4 and TRBJ2-5, with 8 bases matching TRBD2. This CDR3 is 13 amino acids long. The germline V gene encodes CDR1 SGHNT and CDR2 YYREEE (reference sequence). V gave up 2 bases and J gave up 9 bases; unmatched junction bases: 6. CDR3 DNA sequence: TGTGCCAGCAGCTTTCGCGGGAGGTGGGCCCAGTACTTC. It translates to CASSFRGRWAQYF.

The V gene is TRBV11-3, the J gene TRBJ2-7; TRBD1 aligns across 8 bases. This CDR3 has 14 amino acids. V was pared by 8 bases and J by 5 bases, with 11 bases of the junction left unmatched. Per germline, CDR1 SGHNT and CDR2 YENEEA. CDR3 sequence reads: CASAWGQGAHEQYF. CDR3 in DNA: TGTGCCAGCGCTTGGGGTCAGGGGGCGCACGAGCAGTACTTC.

The V and J genes are TRBV18 and TRBJ1-2; D is unclear. The germline V and J ends were trimmed by 4 bases and 4 bases, with 16 bases remaining between them. Germline CDR1 KGHSH, CDR2 LQKENI. This CDR3 contains 15 residues. DNA for the CDR3: TGTGCCAGCTCACTAGGGCAGAGTCGTGGCTATGGCTACACCTTC. It codes for CASSLGQSRGYGYTF. The full variable domain, rest sourced from reference TRBV18 and TRBJ1-2, is NAGVMQNPRHLVRRRGQEARLRCSPMKGHSHVYWYRQLPEEGLKFMVYLQKENIIDESGMPKERFSAEFPKEGPSILRIQQVVRGDSAAYFCASSLGQSRGYGYTFGSGTRLTVV.

The J gene is TRBJ1-4, the V gene TRBV3-1 (or the pseudogene TRBV3-2), with TRBD1 matching over 7 bases. The CDR3 is 14 amino acids. Unmatched junction bases numbered 6, after V lost 3 bases and J lost 8 bases. Per germline, CDR1 LGHDT and CDR2 YNNKEL (reference sequence). CDR3 DNA sequence: TGTGCCAGCAGCCACGCAGGGGGGGAAGAAAAACTGTTTTTT. Its translation: CASSHAGGEEKLFF.

The V and J genes are TRBV7-2 and TRBJ2-3; no reliable D call. The germline gives CDR1 SGHTA, CDR2 FQGNSA. The CDR3 runs 11 residues. V was clipped by 4 bases and J by 9 bases, with 8 bases between them. Here the CDR3 reads CASSSKATQYF. Here the CDR3 DNA reads TGTGCCAGCAGCTCGAAGGCGACGCAGTATTTT.

The rearrangement links TRBV7-9 to TRBJ1-4, with D hard to call. The germline V gene has CDR1 SEHNR and CDR2 FQNEAQ (reference sequence). CDR3 size: 13 residues. V was pared by 11 bases and J by 2 bases, with 12 bases between. The CDR3 nucleotides read TGTGCCGGAGTGATGGCGACTAATGAAAAACTGTTTTTT. This gives the protein CAGVMATNEKLFF.

This clone has more than one count but fewer than ten. The genes are TRBV3-1 (or the pseudogene TRBV3-2) and TRBJ2-7; the match to TRBD1 covers 7 bases. V dropped 4 bases and J dropped 3; count of bases not matched to a gene: 9. This CDR3 has 15 residues. Germline assignment: CDR1 LGHDT and CDR2 YNNKEL (reference sequence). The CDR3, as DNA: TGTGCCAGCAGCCCGGGACAGTCTTCTCGCTACGAGCAGTACTTC. It translates to CASSPGQSSRYEQYF.

Here the CDR3 reads CASSPRDRGNTGELFF. The DNA for the CDR3 is TGTGCCAGCTCACCACGGGACAGGGGGAACACCGGGGAGCTGTTTTTT. This chain uses TRBV18 with TRBJ2-2; 10 nucleotides align to TRBD1. The CDR3 has 16 residues. In germline, CDR1 is KGHSH, CDR2 LQKENI. V shed 1 base, J shed 1 base, and the junction held 0 bases outside the gene matches.

This chain joins TRBV3-1 (or the pseudogene TRBV3-2) and TRBJ1-1; D uncertain. With 4 bases removed from V and 1 base from J, the gap between germline ends came to 10 bases. Per germline, CDR1 LGHDT and CDR2 YNNKEL (reference sequence). CDR3 length equals 14 residues. This CDR3 reads CASSLYGPNTEAFF. The CDR3 DNA reads TGTGCCAGCAGCCTCTACGGCCCGAACACTGAAGCTTTCTTT.

CDR3 residues: CASRGGQGISYEQYF. In nucleotides, the CDR3 is TGTGCCAGCAGGGGGGGACAGGGAATTTCCTACGAGCAGTACTTC. The rearrangement links TRBV2 to TRBJ2-7; 9 bases are shared with TRBD1. This CDR3 comprises 15 residues. The V gene end was trimmed by 6 bases and the J gene end by 1 base; junction bases not matched to a gene: 7. CDR1 is SNHLY, CDR2 FYNNEI, per germline.